The next 15 T cell receptor beta chains were all read from a single sample in a study of blood T cells in healthy people across ages. Sample-barcoded 5' priming and a J-beta primer mix drove a second PCR of 7 to 11 cycles. TCRdb re-derived calls from the 5' RACE reads in MiXCR, one entry per CDR3 protein. The table has fewer than 950,000 distinct CDR3 sequences, 53% seen once. Source material: blood. These receptors were taken from a man older than 75 in good health.

In its sample, this clonotype was seen many times. V is TRBV6-5 and J is TRBJ2-1, with D possibly being TRBD1 (6 bases). Trimming removed 10 bases from V and 6 bases from J, with 16 bases in between. The CDR3 extends over 13 amino acids. Germline CDR1 MNHEY, CDR2 SVGAGI. CDR3 residues: CATLLSTGNEQFF. The CDR3 DNA is TGTGCCACCCTCCTTTCGACAGGCAATGAGCAGTTCTTC.

This clonotype was observed once. The chain uses TRBV27 and TRBJ1-2; 12 nucleotides align to TRBD1. This CDR3 region has 17 residues. CDR1 and CDR2 from the germline V gene are MNHEY and SMNVEV (reference sequence). Losses at the gene ends were 1 base for V and 2 bases for J; bases not matched to a gene: 5. CDR3 sequence: CASSLLTGTGGNYGYTF. The CDR3 nucleotides are TGTGCCAGCAGTTTATTGACCGGGACAGGGGGCAACTATGGCTACACCTTC.

In this sample, this clonotype turned up a few times. The V call is TRBV7-9, the J call TRBJ2-6, with D maybe TRBD2 (7 bases). The V and J ends lost 5 bases and 0 bases respectively, with 20 bases between them. The CDR3 is made up of 19 amino acids. Germline values: CDR1 SEHNR, CDR2 FQNEAQ (reference sequence). The CDR3 coding sequence is TGTGCCAGCAGCCGTGGATCGACAGGACTAGTCTCTGGGGCCAACGTCCTGACTTTC. This codes for CASSRGSTGLVSGANVLTF. The whole variable domain, filled in from reference TRBV7-9 and TRBJ2-6, reads DTGVSQNPRHKITKRGQNVTFRCDPISEHNRLYWYRQTLGQGPEFLTYFQNEAQLEKSRLLSDRFSAERPKGSFSTLEIQRTEQGDSAMYLCASSRGSTGLVSGANVLTFGAGSRLTVL.

This clonotype was counted a few times. The chain couples TRBV7-9 to TRBJ2-7; D may be TRBD2 (6 bases). The CDR3 covers 14 residues. Trimming took 0 bases from V and 1 from J, leaving 7 bases between them. CDR1 is SEHNR, CDR2 FQNEAQ, per germline (reference sequence). DNA for the CDR3: TGTGCCAGCAGCTTAGCTGCGGGGTCCTACGAGCAGTACTTC. It encodes CASSLAAGSYEQYF.

This sequence joins TRBV9 and TRBJ2-5, with 7 bases identical to TRBD1. The J call may be mistaken, given a closer DNA end match to TRBJ2-7. The CDR3 extends over 15 amino acids. Germline CDR1 and CDR2: SGDLS and YYNGEE. DNA for the CDR3: TGTGCCAGCAGCCACGGACAGGTGGCAGCCTACGAGCAGTACTTC. This encodes CASSHGQVAAYEQYF.

The chain joins TRBV6-5 to TRBJ2-3, with D tentatively TRBD1 or TRBD2 (6 bases each). Germline V gene data show CDR1 as MNHEY and CDR2 as SVGAGI. V shed 10 bases and J shed 5 bases, with 16 bases lying between them. CDR3 size: 13 residues. CDR3 amino acids: CANSRGAKDTQYF. The CDR3 nucleotides read TGTGCCAATTCGAGGGGGGCGAAAGATACGCAGTATTTT.

V gene TRBV6-5 combines with J gene TRBJ1-2, with D uncertain. Trimming cost V 6 bases and J 10 bases, with 12 bases left between them. The CDR3 runs to 11 residues. Germline V gene sequence: CDR1 MNHEY, CDR2 SVGAGI. CDR3 bases: TGTGCCAGCAGACGACGGAACCTCTACACCTTC. This gives the protein CASRRRNLYTF.

The CDR3 loop is CSADTGTSYEQYF. The CDR3 nucleotides read TGCAGTGCTGATACAGGGACCTCCTACGAGCAGTACTTC. The V gene is TRBV20-1, the J gene TRBJ2-7, with D perhaps TRBD1 (6 bases). This CDR3 contains 13 residues. Per the germline V gene, CDR1 is DFQATT and CDR2 is SNEGSKA (reference sequence). V lost 5 bases, J lost 0 bases, and 11 bases lay in between.

This clonotype was seen a handful of times. The V call is TRBV15, the J call TRBJ1-2; D may be TRBD1 (6 bases). CDR3 length equals 15 residues. The germline V gene has CDR1 LNHNV and CDR2 YYDKDF (reference sequence). Between the trimmed V and J ends, which lost 4 bases and 7 bases, there was a span of 19 bases. This CDR3 is CATSNAEDSHGGYTF. In DNA, the CDR3 is TGTGCCACCAGCAATGCCGAGGACAGTCATGGTGGCTACACCTTC.

The J gene is TRBJ2-5, the V gene TRBV4-2, with D maybe TRBD1 (5 bases). This CDR3 is 16 amino acids long. Germline V gene lookup returns CDR1 LGHNA and CDR2 YNFKEQ. V gave up 0 bases and J gave up 4 bases, with 15 bases separating them. The CDR3, as DNA: TGTGCCAGCAGCCAAGATCCGGTGGGGCCGGTAGAGACCCAGTACTTC. This codes for CASSQDPVGPVETQYF.

This clonotype was seen ten or more times. J is TRBJ2-7 and V is TRBV7-2, with D unresolved. V lost 5 bases, J lost 0 bases, and 11 bases lay in between. Per germline, CDR1 SGHTA and CDR2 FQGNSA. The CDR3 spans 14 residues. This CDR3 reads CASSRPPGSYEQYF. CDR3 nucleotides: TGTGCCAGCAGCCGACCCCCTGGCTCCTACGAGCAGTACTTC.

J is TRBJ1-1 and V is TRBV2; 8 nucleotides align to TRBD1. The CDR3 is 16 amino acids. Germline loops: CDR1 SNHLY, CDR2 FYNNEI. J gave up 4 bases and V 6 bases, and 13 bases lay outside the gene matches. The CDR3 DNA follows: TGTGCCAGCAGACGCTCGGGGCAGGGGGCTGGCACTGAAGCTTTCTTT. Translation: CASRRSGQGAGTEAFF. Supplemented by reference TRBV2 and TRBJ1-1, the full variable domain reads EPEVTQTPSHQVTQMGQEVILRCVPISNHLYFYWYRQILGQKVEFLVSFYNNEISEKSEIFDDQFSVERPDGSNFTLKIRSTKLEDSAMYFCASRRSGQGAGTEAFFGQGTRLTVV.

On this clonotype itself: A much larger clone lies one base from this, so it may be a read error. The chain joins TRBV7-9 to TRBJ2-1; the match to TRBD2 covers 15 bases. The CDR3 covers 16 residues. V shed 5 bases, J shed 9 bases, and the junction held 8 bases outside the gene matches. Germline CDR1 SEHNR, CDR2 FQNEAQ (reference sequence). CDR3 amino acids: CASSVRTSGRVSEQFF. Written as DNA, the CDR3 is TGTGCCAGCAGCGTACGGACTAGCGGGAGGGTTAGTGAGCAGTTCTTC. Drawing the rest from reference TRBV7-9 and TRBJ2-1, the complete variable domain is DTGVSQNPRHKITKRGQNVTFRCDPISEHNRLYWYRQTLGQGPEFLTYFQNEAQLEKSRLLSDRFSAERPKGSFSTLEIQRTEQGDSAMYLCASSVRTSGRVSEQFFGPGTRLTVL.

This chain connects TRBV20-1 to TRBJ2-7; D tentatively reads TRBD1 or TRBD2 (5 bases each). The V end lost 3 bases, the J end lost 7 bases, and 25 bases lay between the germline ends. Germline V gene sequence: CDR1 DFQATT, CDR2 SNEGSKA (reference sequence). The CDR3 has 16 residues. The CDR3 DNA reads as TGCAGTGCTAGCCGAGGGAGAAGGGGCCTTTCGGGAGAGCAGTACTTC. The encoded protein is CSASRGRRGLSGEQYF.

This chain links TRBV7-9 with TRBJ2-3; no clear D. There are 12 residues in the CDR3. In germline, CDR1 is SEHNR, CDR2 FQNEAQ (reference sequence). With 2 bases removed from V and 10 bases from J, the gap between germline ends came to 10 bases. CDR3 loop: CASSLNTGPQYF. CDR3 in DNA: TGTGCCAGCAGCTTAAATACTGGTCCGCAGTATTTT. Variable domain in full (rest from reference TRBV7-9 and TRBJ2-3): DTGVSQNPRHKITKRGQNVTFRCDPISEHNRLYWYRQTLGQGPEFLTYFQNEAQLEKSRLLSDRFSAERPKGSFSTLEIQRTEQGDSAMYLCASSLNTGPQYFGPGTRLTVL.